This TCR beta chain was sequenced in a study of T cell changes during pregnancy in multiple sclerosis (dated by TCRdb to about 2019). General notes on the study: In women with multiple sclerosis, the researchers looked at how the T cell repertoire shifted as pregnancy progressed.

Library creation used the immunoSEQ multiplex PCR assay. TCRdb took this table from immuneACCESS and kept in-frame rearrangements with V and J called. Such tables lack part of the clones; where checked against another copy, unresolved V genes explain under half of the gap, and the rest is unexplained. The sample table shows over 70,000 clones, and approximately 92% are seen once. The biggest ten clones account for approximately 2.8% of the sample. Taken from cysteine to phenylalanine, the CDR3 has 13 residues. Of all the DNA, just the CDR3 is kept, 39 bases in frame from base 1. CDR1 and CDR2 are drawn from the germline V gene: SGHRS, YFSETQ. V sheds 3 bases and J sheds 1 base, leaving 7 bases between their ends. Regarding this clone: Its antigen specificity is not known. Base-call qualities are not available, and no considerably larger clone is one nucleotide away. Additional DNA sequences in this sample encode the identical CDR3.

This clonotype was obtained from a female donor in good health, enrolled as a control in a pregnancy study. The V gene is TRBV5-1 and the J gene is TRBJ1-1; the D region possibly corresponds to TRBD1 (5 bases align). The sample in question was peripheral blood, obtained in the third trimester of pregnancy. CDR3 loop: CASSSGQNTEAFF. The bases read TGCGCCAGCAGCTCAGGACAGAACACTGAAGCTTTCTTT.